This T cell receptor beta chain was recovered during a study of blood T cell repertoires in COVID-19. The V end lost 4 bases, the J end lost 4 bases, and 14 bases lay between the germline ends. CDR3 length: 14 residues. Looked up from germline, CDR1 is SGDLS and CDR2 is YYNGEE. While infection was still active, Seattle patients were enrolled and then followed longitudinally. Clones were sequenced by immunoSEQ multiplex PCR, and TCRdb holds only the in-frame ones, with some missing. The repertoire holds over 85,000 clones, about 90% seen once, with around 4% in the top ten. The sample was peripheral blood. This sequence originates from a human donor with COVID-19, enrolled during active disease. The donor label of this sample is uncertain. This chain uses TRBV9 with TRBJ2-5; D is unresolved. CDR3 residues: CASSLSSSGETQYF. The CDR3 nucleotides read TGTGCCAGCAGCCTAAGTAGCTCGGGAGAGACCCAGTACTTC. Full variable domain (remainder filled in from reference TRBV9 and TRBJ2-5): DSGVTQTPKHLITATGQRVTLRCSPRSGDLSVYWYQQSLDQGLQFLIQYYNGEERAKGNILERFSAQQFPDLHSELNLSSLELGDSALYFCASSLSSSGETQYFGPGTRLLVL.